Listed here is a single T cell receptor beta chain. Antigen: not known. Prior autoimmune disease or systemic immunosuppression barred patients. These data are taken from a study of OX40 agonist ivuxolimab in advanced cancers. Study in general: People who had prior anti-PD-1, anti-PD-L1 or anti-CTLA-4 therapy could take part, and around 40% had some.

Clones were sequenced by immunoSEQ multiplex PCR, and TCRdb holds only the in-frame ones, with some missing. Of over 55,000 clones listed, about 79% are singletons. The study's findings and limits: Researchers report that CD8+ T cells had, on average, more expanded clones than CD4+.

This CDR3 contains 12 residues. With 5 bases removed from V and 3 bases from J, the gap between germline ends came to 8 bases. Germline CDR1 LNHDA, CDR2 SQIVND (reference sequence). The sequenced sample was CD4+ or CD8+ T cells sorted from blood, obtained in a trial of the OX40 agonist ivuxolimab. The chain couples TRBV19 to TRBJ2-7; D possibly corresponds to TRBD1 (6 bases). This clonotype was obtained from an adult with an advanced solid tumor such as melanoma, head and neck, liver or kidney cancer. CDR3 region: CASSGQNYEQYF. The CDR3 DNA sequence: TGTGCCAGTAGTGGACAGAACTACGAGCAGTACTTC.